One TCR beta chain is described in this entry. V lost 0 bases to trimming and J lost 9 bases; unmatched junction nucleotides: 16. The germline V gene encodes CDR1 MRHNA and CDR2 SNTAGT. The CDR3 contains 18 residues. Assay used: immunoSEQ multiplex PCR; TCRdb lists only in-frame clones, some missing. The data contain 200,000 to 250,000 clones, approximately 80% of them singletons. The data belong to a study of blood T cell repertoires in COVID-19. This rearrangement joins TRBV6-4 to TRBJ2-1, with 8 bases lining up with TRBD2. Sequenced sample: peripheral blood. The source of this sequence is a human donor in a cohort sampled during active COVID-19. Written as DNA, the CDR3 is TGTGCCAGCAGTGACTCGATTCCGGGGGGGGCTGAGTTGAGTGAGCAGTTCTTC. Translating gives CASSDSIPGGAELSEQFF.